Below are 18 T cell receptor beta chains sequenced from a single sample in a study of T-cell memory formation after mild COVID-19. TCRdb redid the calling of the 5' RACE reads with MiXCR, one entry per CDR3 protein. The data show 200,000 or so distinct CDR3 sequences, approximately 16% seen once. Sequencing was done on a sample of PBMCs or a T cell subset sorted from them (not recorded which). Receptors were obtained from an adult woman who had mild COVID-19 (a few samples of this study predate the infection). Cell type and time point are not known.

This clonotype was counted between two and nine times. The CDR3 sequence is CASSYSWEGEQYF. The CDR3 DNA reads as TGTGCCAGCAGTTACTCCTGGGAAGGGGAGCAGTACTTC. The V call is TRBV6-5, the J call TRBJ2-7; no definite D call. Germline lookup yields CDR1 MNHEY and CDR2 SVGAGI. CDR3 size: 13 residues. Trimming took off 0 bases at V and 7 bases at J, with 10 bases between the two ends.

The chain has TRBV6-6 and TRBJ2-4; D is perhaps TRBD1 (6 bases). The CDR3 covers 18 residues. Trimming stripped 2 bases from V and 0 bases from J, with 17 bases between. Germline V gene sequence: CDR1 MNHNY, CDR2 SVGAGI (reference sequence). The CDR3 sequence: CASSYPLQGALAKNIQYF. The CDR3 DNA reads TGTGCCAGCAGTTACCCCCTACAGGGTGCACTAGCCAAAAACATTCAGTACTTC.

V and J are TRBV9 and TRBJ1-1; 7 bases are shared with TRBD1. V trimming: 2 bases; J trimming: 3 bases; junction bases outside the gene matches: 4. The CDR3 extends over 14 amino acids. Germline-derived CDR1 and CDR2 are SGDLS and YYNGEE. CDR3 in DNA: TGTGCCAGCAGCGTCGGGACAGCGTACACTGAAGCTTTCTTT. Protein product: CASSVGTAYTEAFF.

The CDR3 sequence: CASGMGSDIQYF. DNA for the CDR3: TGTGCCAGCGGCATGGGGTCGGACATTCAGTACTTC. The gene calls are TRBV6-2 or TRBV6-3 and TRBJ2-4, with unresolved D. Trimming removed 8 bases at V and 8 bases at J, with 13 bases between. This CDR3 is built from 12 residues. CDR1 is MNHEY and CDR2 is SVGEGT in the germline V gene.

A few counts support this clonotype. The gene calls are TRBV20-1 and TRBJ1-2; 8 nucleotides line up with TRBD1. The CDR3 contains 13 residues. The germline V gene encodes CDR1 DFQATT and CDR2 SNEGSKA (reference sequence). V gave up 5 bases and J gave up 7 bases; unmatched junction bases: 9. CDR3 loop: CSAQRGQGSGYTF. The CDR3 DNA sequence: TGCAGTGCTCAACGAGGACAGGGCTCTGGCTACACCTTC.

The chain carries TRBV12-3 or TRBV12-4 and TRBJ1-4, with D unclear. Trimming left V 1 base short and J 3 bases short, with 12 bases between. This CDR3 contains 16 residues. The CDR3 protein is CASSLGLGVSNEKLFF. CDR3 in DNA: TGTGCCAGCAGTTTAGGTCTCGGGGTCTCTAATGAAAAACTGTTTTTT.

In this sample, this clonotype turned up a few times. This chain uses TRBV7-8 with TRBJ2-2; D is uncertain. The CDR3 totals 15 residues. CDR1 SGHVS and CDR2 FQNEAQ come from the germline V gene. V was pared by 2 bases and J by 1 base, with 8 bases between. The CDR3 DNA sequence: TGTGCCAGCAGCTTAACGGTTAAGAACACCGGGGAGCTGTTTTTT. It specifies CASSLTVKNTGELFF.

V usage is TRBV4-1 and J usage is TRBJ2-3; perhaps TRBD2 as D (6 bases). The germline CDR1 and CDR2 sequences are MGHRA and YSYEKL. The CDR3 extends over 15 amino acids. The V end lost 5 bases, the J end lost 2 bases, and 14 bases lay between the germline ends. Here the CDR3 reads CASSAAGTYTDTQYF. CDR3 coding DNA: TGCGCCAGCAGCGCCGCCGGGACTTACACAGATACGCAGTATTTT.

CDR3 region: CSARTQNEKLFF. The CDR3 coding sequence is TGCAGTGCTAGAACTCAGAATGAAAAACTGTTTTTT. The rearrangement links TRBV20-1 to TRBJ1-4, with D uncertain. Germline CDR1 DFQATT, CDR2 SNEGSKA (reference sequence). Trimming removed 2 bases from V and 5 bases from J, with 6 bases in between. There are 12 residues in the CDR3.

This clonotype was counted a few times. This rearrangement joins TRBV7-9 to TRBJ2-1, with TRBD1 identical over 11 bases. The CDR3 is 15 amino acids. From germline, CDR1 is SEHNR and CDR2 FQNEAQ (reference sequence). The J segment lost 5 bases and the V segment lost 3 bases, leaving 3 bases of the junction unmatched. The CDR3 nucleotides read TGTGCCAGCAGCTTGATGGGACAGGGGGACAATGAGCAGTTCTTC. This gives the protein CASSLMGQGDNEQFF.

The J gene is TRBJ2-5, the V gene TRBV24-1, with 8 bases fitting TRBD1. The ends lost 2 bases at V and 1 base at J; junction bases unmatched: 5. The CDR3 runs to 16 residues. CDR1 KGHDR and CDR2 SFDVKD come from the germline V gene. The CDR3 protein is CATSDWGGTGQETQYF. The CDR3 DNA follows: TGTGCCACCAGTGATTGGGGCGGGACAGGCCAAGAGACCCAGTACTTC.

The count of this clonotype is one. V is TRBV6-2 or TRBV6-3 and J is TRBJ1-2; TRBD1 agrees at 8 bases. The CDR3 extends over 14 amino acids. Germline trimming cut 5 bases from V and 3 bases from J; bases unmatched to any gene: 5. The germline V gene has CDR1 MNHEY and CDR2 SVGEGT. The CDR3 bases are TGTGCCAGCAGTCCGACAGGGGAGCACTATGGCTACACCTTC. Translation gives CASSPTGEHYGYTF.

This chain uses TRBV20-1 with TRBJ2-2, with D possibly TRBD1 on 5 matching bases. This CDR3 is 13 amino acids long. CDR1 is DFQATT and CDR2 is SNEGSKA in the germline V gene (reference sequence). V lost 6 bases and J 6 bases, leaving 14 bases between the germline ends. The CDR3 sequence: CSARTSGSGELFF. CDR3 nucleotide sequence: TGCAGTGCCAGGACCTCAGGGTCCGGGGAGCTGTTTTTT.

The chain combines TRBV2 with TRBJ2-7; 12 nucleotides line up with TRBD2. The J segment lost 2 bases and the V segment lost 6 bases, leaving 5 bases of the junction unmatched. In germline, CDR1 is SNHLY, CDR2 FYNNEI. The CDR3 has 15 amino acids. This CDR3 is CASSDPSGGAYEQYF. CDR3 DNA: TGTGCCAGCAGCGACCCTAGCGGGGGGGCCTACGAGCAGTACTTC.

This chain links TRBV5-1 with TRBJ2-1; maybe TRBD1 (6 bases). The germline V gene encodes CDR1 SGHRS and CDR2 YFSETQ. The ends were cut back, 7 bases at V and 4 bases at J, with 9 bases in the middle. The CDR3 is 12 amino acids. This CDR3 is CASGGQYNEQFF. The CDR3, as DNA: TGCGCCAGCGGAGGACAGTACAATGAGCAGTTCTTC.

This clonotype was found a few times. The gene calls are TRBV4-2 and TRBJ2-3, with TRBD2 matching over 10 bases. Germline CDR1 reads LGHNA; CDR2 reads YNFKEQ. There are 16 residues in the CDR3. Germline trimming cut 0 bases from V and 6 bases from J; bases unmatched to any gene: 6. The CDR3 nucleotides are TGTGCCAGCAGCCAAGATGAGCGGGGGGGCTCGGATACGCAGTATTTT. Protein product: CASSQDERGGSDTQYF.

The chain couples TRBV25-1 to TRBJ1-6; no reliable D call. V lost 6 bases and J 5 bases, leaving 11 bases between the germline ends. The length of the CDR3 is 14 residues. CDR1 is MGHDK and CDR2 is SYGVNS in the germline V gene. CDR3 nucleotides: TGTGCCAGCAGGGCCGTTTTCGATAATTCACCCCTCCACTTT. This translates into CASRAVFDNSPLHF.

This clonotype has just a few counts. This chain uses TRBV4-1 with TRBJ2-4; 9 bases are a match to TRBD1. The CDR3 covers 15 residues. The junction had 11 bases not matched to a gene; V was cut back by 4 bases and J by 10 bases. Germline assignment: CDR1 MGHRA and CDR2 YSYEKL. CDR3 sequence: CASSPAQGAIGIQYF. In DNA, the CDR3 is TGCGCCAGCAGCCCGGCACAGGGGGCTATAGGGATTCAGTACTTC.